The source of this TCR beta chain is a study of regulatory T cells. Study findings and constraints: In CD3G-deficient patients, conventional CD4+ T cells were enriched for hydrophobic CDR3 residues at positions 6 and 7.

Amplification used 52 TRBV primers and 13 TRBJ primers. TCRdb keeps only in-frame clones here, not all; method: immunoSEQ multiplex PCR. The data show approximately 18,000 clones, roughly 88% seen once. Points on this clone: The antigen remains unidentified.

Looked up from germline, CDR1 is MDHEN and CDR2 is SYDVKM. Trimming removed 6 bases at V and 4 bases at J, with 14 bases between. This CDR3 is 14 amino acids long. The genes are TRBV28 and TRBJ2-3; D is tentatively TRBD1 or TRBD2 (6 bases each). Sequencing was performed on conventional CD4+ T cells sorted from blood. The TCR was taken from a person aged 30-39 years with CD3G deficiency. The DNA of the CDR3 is TGTGCCAGCAGACGGAGGGGGTTATCAGATACGCAGTATTTT. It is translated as CASRRRGLSDTQYF.